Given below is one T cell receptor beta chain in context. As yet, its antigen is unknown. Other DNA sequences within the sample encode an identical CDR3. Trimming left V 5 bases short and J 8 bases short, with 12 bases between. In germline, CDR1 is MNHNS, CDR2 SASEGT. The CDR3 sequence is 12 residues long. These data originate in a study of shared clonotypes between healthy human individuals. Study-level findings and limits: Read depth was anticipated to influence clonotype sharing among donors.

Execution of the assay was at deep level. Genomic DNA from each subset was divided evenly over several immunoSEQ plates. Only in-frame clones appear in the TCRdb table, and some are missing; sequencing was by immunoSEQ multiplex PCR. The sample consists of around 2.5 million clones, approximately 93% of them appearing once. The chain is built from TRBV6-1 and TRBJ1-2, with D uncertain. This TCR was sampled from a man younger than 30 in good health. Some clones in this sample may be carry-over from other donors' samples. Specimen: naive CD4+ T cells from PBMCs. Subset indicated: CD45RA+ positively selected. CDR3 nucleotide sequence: TGTGCCAGCAGTTATTCGGCCGTGGGCTACACCTTC. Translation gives CASSYSAVGYTF.